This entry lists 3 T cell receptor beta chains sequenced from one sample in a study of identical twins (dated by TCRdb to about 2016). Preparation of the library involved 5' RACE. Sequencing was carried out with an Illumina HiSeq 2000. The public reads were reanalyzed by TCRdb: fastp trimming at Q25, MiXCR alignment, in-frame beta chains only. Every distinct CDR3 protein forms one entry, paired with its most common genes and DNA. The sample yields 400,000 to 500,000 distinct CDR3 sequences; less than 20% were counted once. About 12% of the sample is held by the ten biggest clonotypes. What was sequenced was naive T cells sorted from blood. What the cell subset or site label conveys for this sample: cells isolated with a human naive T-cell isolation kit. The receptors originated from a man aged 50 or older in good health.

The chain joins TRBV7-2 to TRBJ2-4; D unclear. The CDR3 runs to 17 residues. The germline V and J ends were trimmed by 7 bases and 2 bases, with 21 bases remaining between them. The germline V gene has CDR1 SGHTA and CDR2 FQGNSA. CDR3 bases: TGTGCCAGCAACCATATCCTCGGCAAGGTAACCAAAAACATTCAGTACTTC. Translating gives CASNHILGKVTKNIQYF.

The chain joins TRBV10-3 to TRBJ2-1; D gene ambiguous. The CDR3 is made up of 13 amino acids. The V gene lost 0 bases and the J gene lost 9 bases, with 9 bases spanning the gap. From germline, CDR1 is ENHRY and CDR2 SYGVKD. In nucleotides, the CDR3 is TGTGCCATCAGTGAGTCGACGTGGTCTGAGCAGTTCTTC. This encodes CAISESTWSEQFF.

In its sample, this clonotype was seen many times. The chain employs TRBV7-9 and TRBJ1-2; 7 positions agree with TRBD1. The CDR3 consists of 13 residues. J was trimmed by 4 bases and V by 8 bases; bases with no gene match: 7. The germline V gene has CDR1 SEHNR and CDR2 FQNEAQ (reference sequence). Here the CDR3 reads CASSPGTAYGYTF. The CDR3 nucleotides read TGTGCCAGCTCTCCCGGGACAGCCTATGGCTACACCTTC.